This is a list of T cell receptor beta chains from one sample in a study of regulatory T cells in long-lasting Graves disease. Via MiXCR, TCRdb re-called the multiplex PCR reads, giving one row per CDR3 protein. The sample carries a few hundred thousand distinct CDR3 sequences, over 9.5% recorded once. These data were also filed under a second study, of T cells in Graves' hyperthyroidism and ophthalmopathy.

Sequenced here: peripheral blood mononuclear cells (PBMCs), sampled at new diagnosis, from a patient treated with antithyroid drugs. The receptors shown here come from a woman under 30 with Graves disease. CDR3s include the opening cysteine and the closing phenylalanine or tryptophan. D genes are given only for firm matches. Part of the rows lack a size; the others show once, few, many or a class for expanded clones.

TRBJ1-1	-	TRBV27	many	TGTGCCAGCAGACGGTCCGGTAGGGACACTGAAGCTTTCTTT	CASRRSGRDTEAFF
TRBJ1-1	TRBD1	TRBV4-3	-	TGCGCCAGCAGCCAAACAGGGGGCTTAACTGAAGCTTTCTTT	CASSQTGGLTEAFF
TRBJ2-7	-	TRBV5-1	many	TGTGCCAGCAGCTTAAATAGGGGCGAGCAGTACTTC	CASSLNRGEQYF
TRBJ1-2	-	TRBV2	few	TGTGCCACCCCGAGGACGTTTGTCTATGGCTACACCTTC	CATPRTFVYGYTF
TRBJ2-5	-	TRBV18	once	TGTGCCAGCTCACCACAGCTGGGAGCCAAGAGAGAGACCCAGTACTTC	CASSPQLGAKRETQYF
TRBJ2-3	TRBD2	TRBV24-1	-	TGTGCCACCAGTGACCAGACTAGCGGGCAGACCTCTAGCACAGATACGCAGTATTTT	CATSDQTSGQTSSTDTQYF
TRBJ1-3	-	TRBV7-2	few	TGTGCCAGCAGCTTAGGGGCCCGGGGGTCTGGAAACACCATATATTTT	CASSLGARGSGNTIYF
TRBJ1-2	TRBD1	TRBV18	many	TGTGCCAGCTCACCCCGGGACAGTTCTAACTATGGCTACACCTTC	CASSPRDSSNYGYTF
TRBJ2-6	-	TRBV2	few	TGTGCCAGCATGCCTGGGGCCAACGTCCTGACTTTC	CASMPGANVLTF
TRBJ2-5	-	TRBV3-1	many	TGTGCCAGCAGCCAAGATCTTTACCGTGACAGACAAGAGACCCAGTACTTC	CASSQDLYRDRQETQYF
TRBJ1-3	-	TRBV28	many	TGTGCCAGCAGTCTCGGCGGGGGACCAAACACCATATATTTT	CASSLGGGPNTIYF
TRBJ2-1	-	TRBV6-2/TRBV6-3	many	TGTGCCAGCAGTTACGAACAGTACAATGAGCAGTTCTTC	CASSYEQYNEQFF
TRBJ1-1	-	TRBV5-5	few	TGTGCCAGCAGCCTGCGGACCTTAAGAGAGGGCACTGAAGCTTTCTTT	CASSLRTLREGTEAFF